This paragraph reports one T cell receptor beta chain. The protocol was immunoSEQ multiplex PCR, while the TCRdb copy is restricted to in-frame clones and leaves out a portion. The sample lists some 120,000 clones, 88% occurring once. The sample is drawn from a study of T cell responses to AZD1222 COVID-19 vaccine. The germline CDR1 and CDR2 sequences are LNHNV and YYDKDF (reference sequence). This CDR3 has 14 amino acids. Trimming at V came to 4 bases and at J to 7 bases, leaving 8 bases not matched to a gene. Specimen: peripheral blood, collected on day 0 of MenACWY control vaccination. This sequence joins TRBV15 and TRBJ2-5; TRBD1 matches at 8 bases. The receptor comes from an adult in good health. CDR3: CATSTRQGLGTQYF. CDR3 in DNA: TGTGCCACCAGCACGCGACAGGGGTTGGGGACCCAGTACTTC.